A selection of T cell receptor beta chains follows, all from one sample in a study of T cells after yellow fever vaccination. Using its own MiXCR run on the 5' RACE reads, TCRdb lists one record per CDR3 protein. The sample records hundreds of thousands of distinct CDR3 sequences, about 8.7% being singletons. The sequenced sample was PBMCs, obtained on the day of the first yellow fever vaccination. These receptors all stem from a man aged 18 to 29 who received the YFV17D yellow fever vaccine. The CDR3 runs from the conserved cysteine through the conserved F or W. Each record gives: V gene, J gene, clone size, D gene, CDR3 protein, CDR3 DNA. A D gene is named only where the DNA matches it firmly. Size tells how often a clone was seen (once, few, many) or the class of an expanded clone, and some rows leave it out.

TRBV4-1,TRBJ1-1,NA,NA,CASSETPGFLAEAFF,TGCGCCAGCAGCGAAACCCCAGGGTTTTTAGCTGAAGCTTTCTTT
TRBV29-1,TRBJ2-2,many,NA,CSVDKGYATGELFF,TGCAGCGTTGATAAGGGGTACGCTACCGGGGAGCTGTTTTTT
TRBV4-2,TRBJ1-2,NA,TRBD1,CASSPSWGTGTSNYGYTF,TGTGCCAGCAGCCCCTCTTGGGGGACAGGGACATCAAACTATGGCTACACCTTC
TRBV7-3,TRBJ2-6,many,NA,CASKPAGAANVLTF,TGTGCCAGCAAACCGGCAGGGGCGGCCAACGTCCTGACTTTC
TRBV7-3,TRBJ2-5,NA,NA,CASSLTGGQETQYF,TGTGCCAGCAGCTTAACGGGGGGCCAAGAGACCCAGTACTTC
TRBV3-1,TRBJ2-2,many,TRBD2,CASSRPTGGAGAGELFF,TGTGCCAGCAGCCGCCCTACCGGGGGGGCAGGGGCCGGGGAGCTGTTTTTT
TRBV25-1,TRBJ1-1,few,NA,CASSEYGTHTEAFF,TGTGCCAGCAGTGAATATGGCACTCACACTGAAGCTTTCTTT
TRBV7-2,TRBJ1-1,many,NA,CASSPWGGRVEAFF,TGTGCCAGCAGCCCTTGGGGAGGGAGGGTTGAAGCTTTCTTT
TRBV6-1,TRBJ2-3,NA,TRBD2,CASRLAGDPVDTQYF,TGTGCCAGCAGACTAGCGGGGGACCCGGTAGATACGCAGTATTTT
TRBV27,TRBJ2-1,NA,TRBD2,CASSLFASRAGGYEQFF,TGTGCCAGCAGTTTATTTGCATCTAGGGCGGGGGGCTATGAGCAGTTCTTC
TRBV4-2,TRBJ2-5,NA,TRBD2,CASSQDTGTSYETQYF,TGTGCCAGCAGCCAAGATACCGGGACTAGCTATGAGACCCAGTACTTC
TRBV7-9,TRBJ1-2,NA,NA,CASSPSDSPSYGYTF,TGTGCCAGCAGCCCTTCGGACAGCCCCTCCTATGGCTACACCTTC
TRBV4-1,TRBJ2-1,few,NA,CASSLWGGESSYNEQFF,TGCGCCAGCAGCCTCTGGGGCGGGGAAAGCTCCTACAATGAGCAGTTCTTC
TRBV11-2,TRBJ2-1,many,NA,CASSLRVYNEQFF,TGTGCCAGCAGCTTGAGGGTCTACAATGAGCAGTTCTTC
TRBV6-1,TRBJ2-3,few,TRBD1,CASSEARQGAGTDTQYF,TGTGCCAGCAGTGAAGCTCGACAGGGGGCCGGCACAGATACGCAGTATTTT
TRBV4-3,TRBJ2-1,many,NA,CASSQDRYGDNEQFF,TGCGCCAGCAGCCAAGACAGGTACGGCGACAATGAGCAGTTCTTC
TRBV4-1,TRBJ2-1,NA,TRBD1,CASSQEDRGLGEQFF,TGCGCCAGCAGCCAAGAAGACAGGGGCCTGGGTGAGCAGTTCTTC
TRBV20-1,TRBJ1-1,NA,NA,CSARYSFTEAFF,TGCAGTGCTAGGTACAGCTTCACTGAAGCTTTCTTT
TRBV20-1,TRBJ1-5,few,TRBD1,CSARDYRDSTNQPQHF,TGCAGTGCTAGAGATTATCGGGACAGTACCAATCAGCCCCAGCATTTT
TRBV5-5,TRBJ2-1,NA,NA,CASSHDRRTYNEQFF,TGTGCCAGCAGTCACGACAGGCGAACCTACAATGAGCAGTTCTTC
TRBV7-2,TRBJ1-2,NA,TRBD1,CASSLGGTGGAIYGYTF,TGTGCCAGCAGCTTAGGGGGAACAGGGGGCGCAATCTATGGCTACACCTTC
TRBV4-2,TRBJ2-1,NA,TRBD1,CASSLPGQGWNEQFF,TGTGCCAGCAGCCTCCCGGGACAGGGGTGGAATGAGCAGTTCTTC
TRBV5-1,TRBJ2-7,many,NA,CASSWGRGIEQYF,TGCGCCAGCAGCTGGGGGCGAGGGATCGAGCAGTACTTC
TRBV12-3/TRBV12-4,TRBJ2-7,few,NA,CASSLRQGGSYEQYF,TGTGCCAGCAGTTTGAGGCAGGGGGGATCCTACGAGCAGTACTTC
TRBV6-2/TRBV6-3,TRBJ1-2,NA,TRBD1,CASSYSPIDRVSGYTF,TGTGCCAGCAGTTACTCCCCCATCGACAGGGTTTCTGGCTACACCTTC
TRBV7-9,TRBJ1-5,NA,NA,CASSRDRFGNQPQHF,TGTGCCAGCAGTAGAGACCGTTTCGGCAATCAGCCCCAGCATTTT
TRBV20-1,TRBJ2-7,NA,NA,CSARTGRGEQYF,TGCAGTGCCAGGACAGGGAGGGGCGAGCAGTACTTC
TRBV12-3/TRBV12-4,TRBJ1-5,NA,TRBD1,CASRWTGGNQPQHF,TGTGCCAGCAGGTGGACAGGGGGCAATCAGCCCCAGCATTTT
TRBV28,TRBJ2-3,few,TRBD1,CASSDPRQGYTDTQYF,TGTGCCAGCAGTGACCCCAGACAGGGTTACACAGATACGCAGTATTTT
TRBV6-6,TRBJ1-1,NA,NA,CAGLRGRGHEAFF,TGTGCCGGCCTCCGAGGGCGGGGACATGAAGCTTTCTTT
TRBV6-5,TRBJ2-5,NA,NA,CASSYPTGQETQYF,TGTGCCAGCAGTTATCCTACAGGGCAAGAGACCCAGTACTTC
TRBV6-2/TRBV6-3,TRBJ1-1,NA,TRBD1,CASSYLVFGTTWGTDTEAFF,TGTGCCAGCAGTTACCTTGTATTTGGGACCACGTGGGGGACAGACACTGAAGCTTTCTTT
TRBV25-1,TRBJ2-2,few,NA,CASSVSHRESGGELFF,TGTGCCAGCAGTGTGTCTCATCGAGAAAGTGGCGGGGAGCTGTTTTTT
TRBV4-3,TRBJ1-4,NA,NA,CASSQELGRNEKLFF,TGCGCCAGCAGCCAAGAGCTGGGGCGTAATGAAAAACTGTTTTTT
TRBV23-1,TRBJ2-5,few,NA,CASSRPRGCLNRDLEQETQYF,TGCGCCAGCAGTCGCCCCCGAGGGTGTCTAAACCGGGACCTTGAACAAGAGACCCAGTACTTC
TRBV7-2,TRBJ2-2,NA,NA,CASSSSRNPGTGELFF,TGTGCCAGCAGCTCATCCAGGAATCCAGGCACCGGGGAGCTGTTTTTT
TRBV5-1,TRBJ1-1,many,NA,CASTLDGGRTEAFF,TGCGCCAGCACTCTGGACGGGGGTAGGACTGAAGCTTTCTTT